These 14 T cell receptor beta chains were sequenced from one sample in a study of cytomegalovirus exposure and HLA in healthy donors. PCR primers comprised 60 Vbeta and 13 Jbeta primers. Method: immunoSEQ multiplex PCR; TCRdb's copy keeps in-frame clones and lacks some. The sample has around 80,000 clones; 78% are singletons. Specimen: PBMCs. The receptors were gathered from a man in his forties in good health and CMV-seronegative.

CDR3 nucleotides: TGTGCCAGCAGTCCTGGGGGGGGGCTGGACTATGGCTACACCTTC. Its translation: CASSPGGGLDYGYTF. The V call is TRBV7-2, the J call TRBJ1-2; the D gene is possibly TRBD1 (6 bases). V was pared by 6 bases and J by 3 bases, with 17 bases between. Germline lookup yields CDR1 SGHTA and CDR2 FQGNSA. This CDR3 is built from 15 residues.

V is TRBV30 and J is TRBJ2-1, with unresolved D. Germline V gives CDR1 GTSNPN, CDR2 SVGIG (reference sequence). V lost 0 bases and J lost 0, with 6 bases in between. CDR3 size: 14 residues. Here the CDR3 reads CAWSVQFSYNEQFF. The CDR3, as DNA: TGTGCCTGGAGTGTACAGTTCTCCTACAATGAGCAGTTCTTC.

The rearrangement joins TRBV28 to TRBJ2-7; the match to TRBD2 covers 15 bases. The CDR3 runs 16 residues. The J segment lost 7 bases and the V segment lost 5 bases, leaving 9 bases of the junction unmatched. The germline V gene has CDR1 MDHEN and CDR2 SYDVKM. The DNA for the CDR3 is TGTGCCAGCAGTCGCCCTCCGGGACTAGCGGGAGGTGAGCAGTACTTC. This gives the protein CASSRPPGLAGGEQYF.

The sample holds a few counts of this clone. This chain connects TRBV6-1 to TRBJ2-7, with D perhaps TRBD2 (6 bases). The CDR3 sequence is 11 residues long. CDR1 MNHNS and CDR2 SASEGT come from the germline V gene. V was trimmed by 7 bases and J by 6 bases, leaving 10 bases between them. As DNA, the CDR3 is TGTGCCAGCATCGAGGGAGGCGAGCAGTACTTC. It encodes CASIEGGEQYF.

Concerning this clone: At one end, the junction sequence differs from germline, possibly due to a read error. In nucleotides, the CDR3 is TGTGCCAGCACGCTCTCTGGGGCCAACGGCCTGACTTTC. The encoded protein is CASTLSGANGLTF. V gene TRBV2 combines with J gene TRBJ2-6, with D possibly TRBD1 on 5 matching bases. Germline CDR1 SNHLY, CDR2 FYNNEI. This CDR3 spans 13 amino acids.

The chain employs TRBV29-1 and TRBJ1-1; possibly TRBD1 for D (6 bases). This CDR3 comprises 14 residues. Germline CDR1 is SQVTM and CDR2 is ANQGSEA. Trimming took 7 bases from V and 0 from J, leaving 15 bases between them. The CDR3 loop is CSGGQPELNTEAFF. The CDR3 nucleotides read TGCAGCGGTGGACAGCCGGAGTTGAACACTGAAGCTTTCTTT. Using reference TRBV29-1 and TRBJ1-1 for the parts outside the CDR3, the full variable domain is SAVISQKPSRDICQRGTSLTIQCQVDSQVTMMFWYRQQPGQSLTLIATANQGSEATYESGFVIDKFPISRPNLTFSTLTVSNMSPEDSSIYLCSGGQPELNTEAFFGQGTRLTVV.

The V call is TRBV4-1, the J call TRBJ1-5; D unclear. V lost 0 bases, J lost 6 bases, and 18 bases lay in between. This CDR3 comprises 17 residues. Germline values: CDR1 MGHRA, CDR2 YSYEKL. CDR3 amino acids: CASSQELASSISQPQHF. CDR3 nucleotides: TGCGCCAGCAGCCAAGAGCTTGCGAGCTCGATTTCTCAGCCCCAGCATTTT.

The J gene is TRBJ2-4, the V gene TRBV6-1, with D possibly matching TRBD2 (6 bases). The germline V and J ends were trimmed by 1 base and 0 bases, with 10 bases remaining between them. There are 16 residues in the CDR3. Per germline, CDR1 MNHNS and CDR2 SASEGT. The CDR3 loop reads CASSEGYGGAKNIQYF. Written as DNA, the CDR3 is TGTGCCAGCAGTGAAGGGTACGGGGGAGCCAAAAACATTCAGTACTTC.

The sample holds one count of this clone. V is TRBV28 and J is TRBJ1-5; D is perhaps TRBD1 (5 bases). The V gene lost 2 bases and the J gene lost 0 bases, with 8 bases spanning the gap. This CDR3 contains 15 residues. The germline V gene encodes CDR1 MDHEN and CDR2 SYDVKM. The CDR3 DNA is TGTGCCAGCAGTTTACAGGGCTATAGCAATCAGCCCCAGCATTTT. It translates to CASSLQGYSNQPQHF.

The V gene is TRBV10-3, the J gene TRBJ2-1; D unclear. Trimming removed 10 bases at V and 9 bases at J, with 13 bases between. From germline, CDR1 is ENHRY and CDR2 SYGVKD. This CDR3 region has 11 residues. The CDR3 loop reads CATSEVGEQFF. As DNA, the CDR3 is TGTGCCACCTCCGAGGTGGGTGAGCAGTTCTTC.

The chain uses TRBV28 and TRBJ2-1, with TRBD2 identical over 10 bases. The V segment lost 7 bases and the J segment 13 bases; nucleotides outside the gene matches: 16. CDR3 size: 15 residues. In germline, CDR1 is MDHEN, CDR2 SYDVKM. The CDR3 is CASNSGAAGGWRQFF. In DNA, the CDR3 is TGTGCCAGCAATTCCGGGGCAGCGGGAGGGTGGAGACAGTTCTTC.

The chain couples TRBV7-9 to TRBJ2-7; D may be TRBD2 (5 bases). CDR3 length: 14 residues. CDR1 and CDR2 from the germline V gene are SEHNR and FQNEAQ (reference sequence). V lost 0 bases, J lost 3 bases, and 9 bases lay in between. The CDR3, as DNA: TGTGCCAGCAGCTTAGCGCTGGGAGACTACGAGCAGTACTTC. Encoded protein: CASSLALGDYEQYF.

The sample holds one count of this clone. This chain uses TRBV30 with TRBJ1-4; D remains ambiguous. V was trimmed by 1 base and J by 5 bases, leaving 11 bases between them. The germline gives CDR1 GTSNPN, CDR2 SVGIG (reference sequence). The CDR3 runs 14 residues. The CDR3 DNA reads as TGTGCCTGGAGTGCCCTCTTTGCGAATGAAAAACTGTTTTTT. This translates into CAWSALFANEKLFF. The full variable domain, completed using reference TRBV30 and TRBJ1-4, is SQTIHQWPATLVQPVGSPLSLECTVEGTSNPNLYWYRQAAGRGLQLLFYSVGIGQISSEVPQNLSASRPQDRQFILSSKKLLLSDSGFYLCAWSALFANEKLFFGSGTQLSVL.

The chain has TRBV28 and TRBJ1-3, with 10 bases aligning to TRBD1. V lost 4 bases, J lost 2 bases, and 5 bases stayed unmatched. The CDR3 spans 16 residues. Germline lookup yields CDR1 MDHEN and CDR2 SYDVKM. CDR3 protein: CASSSPDRGTGNTIYF. CDR3 in DNA: TGTGCCAGCAGTTCTCCGGACAGGGGGACTGGAAACACCATATATTTT.